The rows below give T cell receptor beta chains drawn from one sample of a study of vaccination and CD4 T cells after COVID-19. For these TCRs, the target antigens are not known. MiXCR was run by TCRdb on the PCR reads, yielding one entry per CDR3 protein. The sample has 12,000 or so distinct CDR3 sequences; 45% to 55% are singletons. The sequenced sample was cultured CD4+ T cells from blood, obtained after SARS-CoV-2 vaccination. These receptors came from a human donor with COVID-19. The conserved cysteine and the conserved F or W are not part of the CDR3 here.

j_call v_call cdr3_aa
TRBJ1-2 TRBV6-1 AISTQGDGYT
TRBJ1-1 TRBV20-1 SATSQGSYTEAF
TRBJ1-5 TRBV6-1 ASSERGPSNQPQH
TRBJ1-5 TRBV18 ASSPSSGDSNQPQH
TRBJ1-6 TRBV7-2 ASSQGGGNSPLH
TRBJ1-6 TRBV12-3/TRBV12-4 ASSPGGRDSPLH
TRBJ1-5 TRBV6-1 ASSPSNRNQPQH
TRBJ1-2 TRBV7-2 ASSHPSGSNYGYT
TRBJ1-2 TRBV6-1 ASSQGQGPYGYT
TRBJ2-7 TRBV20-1 SATPATYEQY
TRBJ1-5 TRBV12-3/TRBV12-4 ASSLVQGVPGGNQPQH
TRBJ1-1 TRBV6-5 ASSYAGQPEAF
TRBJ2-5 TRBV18 ASSPGTSRQETQY
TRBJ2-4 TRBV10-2 ASSEDDSSGTKNIQY
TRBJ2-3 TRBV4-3 ASSRIGTGQGSDTQY
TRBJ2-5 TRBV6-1 ASRLPLEATQY
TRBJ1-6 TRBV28 ASTKRTPQDSPLH
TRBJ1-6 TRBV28 ASSPGSPRTLH
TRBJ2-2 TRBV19 ASRATGWGGELF
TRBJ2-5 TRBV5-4 ASSPRSGTGGETQY
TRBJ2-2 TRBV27 ASRKPGTGATGELF
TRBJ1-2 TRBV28 ASSFPGGQSYGYT
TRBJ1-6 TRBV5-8 ASSLWTGAIHNSPLH
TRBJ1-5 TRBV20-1 SASGQYSNQPQH
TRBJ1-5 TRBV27 ASSFPRPNQPQH
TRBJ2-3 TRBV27 ASSLFSRETSTDTQY
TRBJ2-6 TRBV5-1 ASSLGQGAGANVLT
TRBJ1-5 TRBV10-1 ASSGGGPGDGNQPQH
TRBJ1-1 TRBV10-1 ASRLGSGTEAF
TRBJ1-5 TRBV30 AWSSSRNQPQH
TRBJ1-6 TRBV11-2 ASSFRDTGSSPLH
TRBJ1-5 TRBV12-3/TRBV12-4 ATHSGGNQPQH
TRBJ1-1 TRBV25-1 ASSEARGRTEAF
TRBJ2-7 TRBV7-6 ASSQDRTYEQY
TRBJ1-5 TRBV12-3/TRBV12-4 ASSFTANQPQH
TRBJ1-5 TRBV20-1 SASGVLDGPQH
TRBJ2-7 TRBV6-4 ASSPAGGSAYEQY
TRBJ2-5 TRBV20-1 SAVGLAEETQY